One and the same sample provided the 18 T cell receptor beta chains below, sequenced in a study of T cell responses to AZD1222 COVID-19 vaccine. Some clones are missing from TCRdb's copy, which holds only in-frame ones; the method was immunoSEQ multiplex PCR. Of over 150,000 clones in the sample, less than 90% were seen once. Here the sequenced sample was peripheral blood, taken on day 0 of AZD1222 vaccination. These receptors originate from an adult in good health.

The rearrangement uses TRBV7-9 and TRBJ1-1; 9 nucleotides align to TRBD1. Germline-derived CDR1 and CDR2 are SEHNR and FQNEAQ (reference sequence). V shed 3 bases, J shed 4 bases, and the junction held 3 bases outside the gene matches. This CDR3 is built from 14 residues. The CDR3 coding sequence is TGTGCCAGCAGCTTCGGACAGGGGAGCACTGAAGCTTTCTTT. The encoded protein is CASSFGQGSTEAFF.

The gene calls are TRBV6-5 and TRBJ2-1, with D possibly being TRBD1 or TRBD2 (6 bases each). Germline-derived CDR1 and CDR2 are MNHEY and SVGAGI. The CDR3 runs 13 residues. The V end lost 8 bases, the J end lost 5 bases, and 13 bases lay between the germline ends. CDR3 loop: CASRRGADNEQFF. CDR3 in DNA: TGTGCCAGCCGAAGGGGGGCGGACAATGAGCAGTTCTTC.

The genes are TRBV24-1 and TRBJ2-7; perhaps TRBD1 as D (5 bases). With 2 bases removed from V and 5 bases from J, the gap between germline ends came to 9 bases. The CDR3 consists of 13 residues. Germline-derived CDR1 and CDR2 are KGHDR and SFDVKD. The CDR3 DNA follows: TGTGCCACCAGTGATTCCGGACACCACGAGCAGTACTTC. Residues: CATSDSGHHEQYF.

The V and J genes are TRBV3-1 (or the pseudogene TRBV3-2) and TRBJ2-5; TRBD2 is a possible D gene (7 bases). The CDR3 consists of 13 residues. Trimming removed 4 bases from V and 5 bases from J, with 11 bases in between. The germline CDR1 and CDR2 sequences are LGHDT and YNNKEL (reference sequence). The CDR3 region has the DNA TGTGCCAGCAGCCCGGGGGGCCACGAGACCCAGTACTTC. It translates to CASSPGGHETQYF.

The chain couples TRBV6-5 to TRBJ2-3, with unresolved D. CDR1 and CDR2 from the germline V gene are MNHEY and SVGAGI. V lost 10 bases and J lost 2, with 13 bases in between. This CDR3 is built from 13 residues. Written as DNA, the CDR3 is TGTGCCACCACGGACGGATTCACAGATACGCAGTATTTT. Translated, it gives CATTDGFTDTQYF.

The sample holds a few counts of this clone. This chain connects TRBV18 to TRBJ1-2; D possibly corresponds to TRBD1 (5 bases). The V gene's germline CDR1 is KGHSH and CDR2 LQKENI. V was pared by 2 bases and J by 4 bases, with 8 bases between. This CDR3 is built from 13 residues. This chain's CDR3 is CASSPEGSYGYTF. The DNA of the CDR3 is TGTGCCAGCTCACCAGAGGGGAGCTATGGCTACACCTTC. Complete variable domain (other parts from reference TRBV18 and TRBJ1-2): NAGVMQNPRHLVRRRGQEARLRCSPMKGHSHVYWYRQLPEEGLKFMVYLQKENIIDESGMPKERFSAEFPKEGPSILRIQQVVRGDSAAYFCASSPEGSYGYTFGSGTRLTVV.

This clone was detected a few times. The chain employs TRBV3-1 (or the pseudogene TRBV3-2) and TRBJ1-6, with D maybe TRBD1 (5 bases). CDR3 length: 14 residues. Germline V CDR1 and CDR2: LGHDT, YNNKEL (reference sequence). V was clipped by 6 bases and J by 11 bases, with 17 bases between them. This CDR3 reads CASSDPGPAPPLHF. In DNA form, the CDR3 reads TGTGCCAGCAGTGACCCAGGGCCGGCTCCACCCCTCCACTTT.

The chain recombines TRBV19 with TRBJ1-1, with TRBD1 matching over 8 bases. The CDR3 extends over 15 amino acids. The germline V gene has CDR1 LNHDA and CDR2 SQIVND (reference sequence). With 3 bases clipped from V and 5 bases from J, the junction kept 8 bases outside the gene matches. The CDR3 reads CASSMNSGGGTEAFF. CDR3 DNA sequence: TGTGCCAGTAGTATGAATTCAGGGGGCGGAACTGAAGCTTTCTTT.

The genes are TRBV5-1 and TRBJ1-4; D remains unclear. There are 17 residues in the CDR3. Germline-derived CDR1 and CDR2 are SGHRS and YFSETQ. V was trimmed by 0 bases and J by 3 bases, leaving 15 bases between them. The CDR3 reads CASSLVQAPRANEKLFF. CDR3 nucleotides: TGCGCCAGCAGCTTGGTGCAGGCGCCGCGGGCTAATGAAAAACTGTTTTTT. The variable domain in full, completed from reference TRBV5-1 and TRBJ1-4, reads KAGVTQTPRYLIKTRGQQVTLSCSPISGHRSVSWYQQTPGQGLQFLFEYFSETQRNKGNFPGRFSGRQFSNSRSEMNVSTLELGDSALYLCASSLVQAPRANEKLFFGSGTQLSVL.

The table lists this clone with a few counts. A junction end diverges from the germline sequence, so it may reflect a read error. The chain employs TRBV6-1 and TRBJ1-2, with D perhaps matching TRBD1 (5 bases). The CDR3 runs 14 residues. Germline CDR1 MNHNS, CDR2 SASEGT. The DNA of the CDR3 is TGTGCCAGCAGTGAAGCGTGGGAAGGAGGGGAAAACCCCTTC. Amino acids: CASSEAWEGGENPF.

This clone was seen just once. The rearrangement uses TRBV7-8 and TRBJ2-1, with 12 bases identical to TRBD2. Germline V lookup: CDR1 SGHVS, CDR2 FQNEAQ. The CDR3 runs to 15 residues. V trimming: 5 bases; J trimming: 3 bases; junction bases outside the gene matches: 2. The CDR3: CASSPSGGVYNEQFF. As DNA, the CDR3 is TGTGCCAGCAGCCCTAGCGGGGGGGTCTACAATGAGCAGTTCTTC.

The J gene is TRBJ1-4, the V gene TRBV7-2, with D hard to call. This CDR3 has 15 amino acids. From germline, CDR1 is SGHTA and CDR2 FQGNSA. V shed 2 bases and J shed 0 bases, with 7 bases lying between them. CDR3 in DNA: TGTGCCAGCAGCTTATTGGGGACAACTAATGAAAAACTGTTTTTT. Translated: CASSLLGTTNEKLFF.

For the CDR3, the DNA is TGTGCCAGCAGCTTGAATGGGGATTCACCCCTCCACTTT. Amino acids: CASSLNGDSPLHF. J is TRBJ1-6 and V is TRBV11-2; D is undetermined. Trimming left V 3 bases short and J 8 bases short, with 8 bases between. The CDR3 contains 13 residues. Germline CDR1 reads SGHAT; CDR2 reads FQNNGV.

V is TRBV4-2 and J is TRBJ1-2, with TRBD1 matching over 11 bases. This CDR3 is 16 amino acids long. The germline V gene has CDR1 LGHNA and CDR2 YNFKEQ. Trimming took 0 bases from V and 5 from J; bases not matched to a gene: 5. CDR3 bases: TGTGCCAGCAGCCAAGATAGGACAGGGGGCGTGTATGGCTACACCTTC. Translated, it gives CASSQDRTGGVYGYTF.

The chain carries TRBV18 and TRBJ1-1; 8 nucleotides line up with TRBD1. V lost 3 bases to trimming and J lost 11 bases; unmatched junction nucleotides: 8. The CDR3 is 13 residues long. Germline V gene sequence: CDR1 KGHSH, CDR2 LQKENI. The CDR3 bases are TGTGCCAGCTCACCGGACCAGGGGGCGGGCGCTTTCTTT. Its protein product is CASSPDQGAGAFF. The whole variable domain, remainder taken from reference TRBV18 and TRBJ1-1, is NAGVMQNPRHLVRRRGQEARLRCSPMKGHSHVYWYRQLPEEGLKFMVYLQKENIIDESGMPKERFSAEFPKEGPSILRIQQVVRGDSAAYFCASSPDQGAGAFFGQGTRLTVV.

The chain links TRBV21-1 to TRBJ2-2; TRBD1 is the table's D call, not checked against the DNA. TRBV21-1 is noted as a pseudogene. The length of the CDR3 is 20 residues. The CDR3 loop reads CASSANWGTGDLVATGELFF. The CDR3 DNA sequence: TGTGCCAGCAGCGCGAACTGGGGGACAGGGGATCTCGTGGCCACCGGGGAGCTGTTTTTT.

The J gene is TRBJ2-5, the V gene TRBV9; TRBD2 matches at 13 bases. The CDR3 covers 17 residues. V lost 0 bases, J lost 0 bases, and 2 bases stayed unmatched. Germline CDR1 reads SGDLS; CDR2 reads YYNGEE. The DNA of the CDR3 is TGTGCCAGCAGCGTAGGGGGGACTAGCGGGAACCAAGAGACCCAGTACTTC. Translation gives CASSVGGTSGNQETQYF.

The V and J genes are TRBV5-1 and TRBJ1-5; the D gene is possibly TRBD1 (5 bases). CDR1 and CDR2 from the germline V gene are SGHRS and YFSETQ. The CDR3 totals 13 residues. The V end was cut by 2 bases, the J end by 5 bases, with 8 bases between. The CDR3 coding sequence is TGCGCCAGCAGCTTTACAGGAGATCAGCCCCAGCATTTT. Its protein product is CASSFTGDQPQHF.